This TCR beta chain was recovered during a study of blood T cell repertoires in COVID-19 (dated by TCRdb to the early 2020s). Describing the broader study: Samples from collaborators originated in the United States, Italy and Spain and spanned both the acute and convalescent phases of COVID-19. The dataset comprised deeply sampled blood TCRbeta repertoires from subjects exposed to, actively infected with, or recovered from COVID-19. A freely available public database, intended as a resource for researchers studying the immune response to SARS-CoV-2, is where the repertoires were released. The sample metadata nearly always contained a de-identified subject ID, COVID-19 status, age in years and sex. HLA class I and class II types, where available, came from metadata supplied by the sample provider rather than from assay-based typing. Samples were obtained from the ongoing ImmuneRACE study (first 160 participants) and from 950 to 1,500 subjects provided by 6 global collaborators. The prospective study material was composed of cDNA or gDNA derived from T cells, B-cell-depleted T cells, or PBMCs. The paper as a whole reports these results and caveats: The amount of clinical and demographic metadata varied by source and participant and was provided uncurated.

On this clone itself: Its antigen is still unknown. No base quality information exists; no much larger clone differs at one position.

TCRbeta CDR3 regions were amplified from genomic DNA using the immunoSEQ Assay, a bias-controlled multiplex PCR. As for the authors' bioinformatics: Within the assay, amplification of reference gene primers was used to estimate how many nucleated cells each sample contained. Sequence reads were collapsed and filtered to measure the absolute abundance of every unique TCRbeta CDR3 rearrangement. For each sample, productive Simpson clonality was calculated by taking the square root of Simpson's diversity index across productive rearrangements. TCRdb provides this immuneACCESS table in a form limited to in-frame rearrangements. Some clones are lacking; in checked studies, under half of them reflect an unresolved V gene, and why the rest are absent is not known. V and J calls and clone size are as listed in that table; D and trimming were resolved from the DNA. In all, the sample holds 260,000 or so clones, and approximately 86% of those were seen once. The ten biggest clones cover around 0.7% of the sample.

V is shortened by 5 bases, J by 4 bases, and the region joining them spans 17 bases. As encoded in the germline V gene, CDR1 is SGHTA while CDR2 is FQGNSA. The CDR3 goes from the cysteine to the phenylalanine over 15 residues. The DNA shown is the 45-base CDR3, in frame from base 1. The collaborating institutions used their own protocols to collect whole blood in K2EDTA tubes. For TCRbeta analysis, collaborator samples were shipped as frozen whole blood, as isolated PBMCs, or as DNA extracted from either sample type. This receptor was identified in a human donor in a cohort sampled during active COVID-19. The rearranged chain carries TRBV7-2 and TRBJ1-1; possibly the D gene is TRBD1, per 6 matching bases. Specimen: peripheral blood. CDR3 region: CASSPSGGQGTEAFF. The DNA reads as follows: TGTGCCAGCAGCCCCTCCGGGGGGCAGGGCACTGAAGCTTTCTTT. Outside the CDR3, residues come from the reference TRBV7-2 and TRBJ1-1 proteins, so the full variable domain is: GAGVSQSPSNKVTEKGKDVELRCDPISGHTALYWYRQSLGQGLEFLIYFQGNSAPDKSGLPSDRFSAERTGGSVSTLTIQRTQQEDSAVYLCASSPSGGQGTEAFFGQGTRLTVV.